This entry is about one T cell receptor beta chain. Germline CDR1 reads SQVTM; CDR2 reads ANQGSEA. Trimming cost V 4 bases and J 4 bases; bases outside gene matches: 10. This CDR3 has 15 amino acids. The data are from a study of shared clonotypes between healthy human individuals. Profiling relied on immunoSEQ multiplex PCR, and the TCRdb table lists in-frame clones only, not all of them. Here the sample spans about 480,000 clones, nearly 80% being singletons. This chain links TRBV29-1 with TRBJ2-1; 7 nucleotides align to TRBD2. Sequencing used PBMCs. The receptor was derived from a woman aged 40 to 50 in good health. Some clones in this sample may be carry-over from other donors' samples. The CDR3 here is CSVVGGRDLYNEQFF. CDR3 coding DNA: TGCAGCGTTGTTGGTGGGAGGGACCTTTACAATGAGCAGTTCTTC.